The 20 T cell receptor beta chains reported below all come from one sample, sequenced in a study of shared clonotypes between healthy human individuals. Profiled with immunoSEQ multiplex PCR; TCRdb holds only in-frame clones, not every one. The sample lists approximately 2,300,000 clones, roughly 90% occurring once. The sample consisted of naive CD4+ T cells from PBMCs. Subset described: CD45RA+ positively selected. All receptors derive from a man aged 18 to 30 in good health. Some clones in this sample may be carry-over from other donors' samples.

CDR3 coding DNA: TGTGCCAGCAGTTCCCGGGTTAGGGGAAACACCATATATTTT. This translates into CASSSRVRGNTIYF. The chain is built from TRBV27 and TRBJ1-3; D remains ambiguous. The CDR3 is 14 residues long. Germline V gene data show CDR1 as MNHEY and CDR2 as SMNVEV (reference sequence). Between the trimmed V and J ends, which lost 4 bases and 4 bases, there was a span of 11 bases.

The chain combines TRBV11-1 with TRBJ1-5, with unresolved D. Germline V gives CDR1 SGHAT, CDR2 FQDESV (reference sequence). V was clipped by 5 bases and J by 2 bases, with 13 bases between them. The CDR3 sequence is 15 residues long. The CDR3 protein is CASSPAGAGNQPQHF. The DNA for the CDR3 is TGTGCCAGCAGCCCCGCCGGTGCCGGCAATCAGCCCCAGCATTTT.

The chain links TRBV7-9 to TRBJ1-4; 9 nucleotides match TRBD1. V lost 3 bases, J lost 3 bases, and 5 bases stayed unmatched. Germline lookup yields CDR1 SEHNR and CDR2 FQNEAQ (reference sequence). CDR3 length equals 16 residues. The CDR3, as DNA: TGTGCCAGCAGCTTTTCCCGGACAGGGGCTAATGAAAAACTGTTTTTT. This gives the protein CASSFSRTGANEKLFF.

This clone was picked up a small number of times. J is TRBJ1-1 and V is TRBV5-4; 9 nucleotides agree with TRBD1. The germline gives CDR1 SGHNT, CDR2 YYREEE (reference sequence). This CDR3 is built from 13 residues. The trim removed 7 bases at V and 0 bases at J, leaving 1 base unmatched. CDR3 sequence reads: CASRDRVNTEAFF. The CDR3 DNA follows: TGTGCCAGCCGGGACAGGGTGAACACTGAAGCTTTCTTT. Full variable domain (remainder filled in from reference TRBV5-4 and TRBJ1-1): ETGVTQSPTHLIKTRGQQVTLRCSSQSGHNTVSWYQQALGQGPQFIFQYYREEENGRGNFPPRFSGLQFPNYSSELNVNALELDDSALYLCASRDRVNTEAFFGQGTRLTVV.

Turning to this clone: Other DNA sequences of this sample code for an identical CDR3. The rearrangement links TRBV28 to TRBJ1-2; a weak D match, TRBD1 (6 bases). Per germline, CDR1 MDHEN and CDR2 SYDVKM. The CDR3 loop spans 13 amino acids. V was cut by 2 bases and J by 5 bases, with 9 bases left in between. The CDR3 sequence is CASSLGGRYGYTF. CDR3 DNA: TGTGCCAGCAGTTTAGGGGGCAGGTATGGCTACACCTTC.

The sample holds a few counts of this clone. The CDR3 sequence is CATSKDGNTEAFF. The CDR3 region has the DNA TGTGCCACCAGCAAGGACGGGAACACTGAAGCTTTCTTT. The chain uses TRBV15 and TRBJ1-1; unclear D gene. The CDR3 has 13 residues. V gave up 4 bases and J gave up 1 base, with 7 bases separating them. Germline lookup yields CDR1 LNHNV and CDR2 YYDKDF (reference sequence).

This clone was counted once. V and J are TRBV4-1 and TRBJ2-5; D is perhaps TRBD1 (6 bases). The germline gives CDR1 MGHRA, CDR2 YSYEKL. This CDR3 is 14 amino acids long. V was pared by 4 bases and J by 3 bases, with 12 bases between. The CDR3 DNA sequence: TGCGCCAGCAGCCCGCTGGGGGCTAAAGAGACCCAGTACTTC. Translating gives CASSPLGAKETQYF.

The rearrangement uses TRBV10-3 and TRBJ2-7; no clear D. V lost 6 bases and J lost 3, with 6 bases in between. The CDR3 has 11 residues. From germline, CDR1 is ENHRY and CDR2 SYGVKD. The CDR3, as DNA: TGTGCCATCAGCTCCATCTACGAGCAGTACTTC. This sequence encodes CAISSIYEQYF.

This chain joins TRBV6-5 and TRBJ1-2; 10 nucleotides agree with TRBD1. V lost 4 bases, J lost 3 bases, and 8 bases stayed unmatched. CDR1 MNHEY and CDR2 SVGAGI come from the germline V gene. The CDR3 spans 16 residues. CDR3 bases: TGTGCCAGCAGTTCCACGGGACAGGGGAAGGACTATGGCTACACCTTC. Its protein product is CASSSTGQGKDYGYTF.

The chain joins TRBV4-1 to TRBJ2-7; D possibly corresponds to TRBD1 (6 bases). The CDR3 consists of 16 residues. Germline V CDR1 and CDR2: MGHRA, YSYEKL. V was pared by 4 bases and J by 2 bases, with 18 bases between. The CDR3 loop is CASSPNRVLTTYEQYF. The CDR3 DNA reads as TGCGCCAGCAGCCCTAACAGGGTACTTACCACCTACGAGCAGTACTTC.

This rearrangement joins TRBV4-3 to TRBJ2-7, with 8 bases identical to TRBD1. After removal of 2 bases from V and 1 base from J, the junction contained 4 bases not matched to a gene. The CDR3 sequence is 15 residues long. CDR1 LGHNA and CDR2 YSLEER come from the germline V gene. CDR3 region: CASSQNRDRSYEQYF. In DNA, the CDR3 is TGCGCCAGCAGCCAAAACCGGGACAGGTCCTACGAGCAGTACTTC.

This clone was counted once. This chain links TRBV15 with TRBJ2-5; the match to TRBD2 covers 8 bases. The CDR3 covers 16 residues. Germline V gives CDR1 LNHNV, CDR2 YYDKDF (reference sequence). V lost 6 bases to trimming and J lost 7 bases; unmatched junction nucleotides: 16. The CDR3 nucleotides read TGTGCCACCAGGGGGGGGGCAAGCGGGAGTCAGCGGACCCAGTACTTC. Protein sequence: CATRGGASGSQRTQYF.

The genes are TRBV7-7 and TRBJ2-7, with TRBD1 identical over 7 bases. The junction had 10 bases not matched to a gene; V was cut back by 1 base and J by 7 bases. This CDR3 comprises 15 residues. In germline, CDR1 is SSHAT, CDR2 FNYEAQ (reference sequence). This CDR3 reads CASSLGGGRGEEQYF. CDR3 sequence (DNA): TGTGCCAGCAGCTTAGGAGGGGGCCGGGGAGAGGAGCAGTACTTC.

The V and J genes are TRBV18 and TRBJ1-5, with D unclear. The germline V gene has CDR1 KGHSH and CDR2 LQKENI. V was clipped by 6 bases and J by 1 base, with 10 bases between them. This CDR3 region has 14 residues. DNA of the CDR3: TGTGCCAGCTCGAGGGATTTGAGCAATCAGCCCCAGCATTTT. Protein: CASSRDLSNQPQHF.

CDR3 sequence (DNA): TGTGCCAGCAGAGAAACAGGGCGCACCGGGGAGCTGTTTTTT. This encodes CASRETGRTGELFF. This chain connects TRBV6-1 to TRBJ2-2; D is perhaps TRBD1 (6 bases). The CDR3 is made up of 14 amino acids. Trimming shortened V by 6 bases and J by 4 bases, and 12 bases separated the two germline ends. The germline gives CDR1 MNHNS, CDR2 SASEGT.

This rearrangement joins TRBV7-2 to TRBJ2-7, with D unresolved. CDR1 is SGHTA and CDR2 is FQGNSA in the germline V gene. There are 14 residues in the CDR3. Trimming shortened V by 5 bases and J by 2 bases, and 13 bases separated the two germline ends. Here the CDR3 DNA reads TGTGCCAGCAGCCCACCCAGAGCCCCCTACGAGCAGTACTTC. Residues: CASSPPRAPYEQYF.

The chain recombines TRBV7-9 with TRBJ1-2; D may be TRBD1 (5 bases). Trimming pared 7 bases from V and 7 bases from J, leaving 13 bases between. Per the germline V gene, CDR1 is SEHNR and CDR2 is FQNEAQ (reference sequence). This CDR3 region has 12 residues. The CDR3 protein is CASTRDRTGYTF. The CDR3 DNA sequence: TGTGCCAGCACACGGGACCGGACTGGCTACACCTTC.

The chain links TRBV11-1 to TRBJ2-7, with a weak D call TRBD1 (6 bases). Germline V lookup: CDR1 SGHAT, CDR2 FQDESV (reference sequence). The ends were cut back, 5 bases at V and 9 bases at J, with 23 bases in the middle. CDR3 length equals 15 residues. CDR3 loop: CASSLGLDSSIPQYF. In DNA, the CDR3 is TGTGCCAGCAGCCTCGGGCTGGACAGTTCCATACCGCAGTACTTC.

This clone was counted a single time. The rearrangement links TRBV27 to TRBJ2-7, with 7 bases matching TRBD2. With V trimmed by 6 bases and J by 4 bases, 15 bases remained unmatched. This CDR3 region has 16 residues. The germline gives CDR1 MNHEY, CDR2 SMNVEV (reference sequence). CDR3 region: CASSRRPGLSPYEQYF. The CDR3, as DNA: TGTGCCAGCAGCCGCAGACCGGGACTAAGTCCTTACGAGCAGTACTTC.

As concerns this clone: The same CDR3 is also encoded by other DNA sequences in this sample. The genes are TRBV28 and TRBJ2-5; D is uncertain. The CDR3 is made up of 13 amino acids. Germline V lookup: CDR1 MDHEN, CDR2 SYDVKM. Deletions cut 4 bases from V and 4 bases from J, with 10 bases between. CDR3 sequence (DNA): TGTGCCAGCAGTTCCTTGGGCGGAGAGACCCAGTACTTC. This encodes CASSSLGGETQYF.